This entry features one T cell receptor beta chain sequence. The sample originates from a study of sequential checkpoint blockade in melanoma. Clones were sequenced by immunoSEQ multiplex PCR, and TCRdb holds only the in-frame ones, with some missing. The sample holds around 18,000 clones, approximately 69% seen once. Treatment described: randomized to nivolumab then ipilimumab (arm A) or the reverse (arm B). Germline-derived CDR1 and CDR2 are SGHKS and YYEKEE (reference sequence). The CDR3 sequence is 13 residues long. Trimming shortened V by 6 bases and J by 2 bases, and 11 bases separated the two germline ends.

The chain combines TRBV5-5 with TRBJ1-2; unclear D gene. The source of this sequence is a human donor with melanoma. The specimen was CD8+ T cells sorted from blood (inferred from file names), collected from a patient given nivolumab and ipilimumab in sequence. The chain's CDR3 is CASTPDLNYGYTF. CDR3 coding DNA: TGTGCCAGCACTCCCGATCTAAACTATGGCTACACCTTC.